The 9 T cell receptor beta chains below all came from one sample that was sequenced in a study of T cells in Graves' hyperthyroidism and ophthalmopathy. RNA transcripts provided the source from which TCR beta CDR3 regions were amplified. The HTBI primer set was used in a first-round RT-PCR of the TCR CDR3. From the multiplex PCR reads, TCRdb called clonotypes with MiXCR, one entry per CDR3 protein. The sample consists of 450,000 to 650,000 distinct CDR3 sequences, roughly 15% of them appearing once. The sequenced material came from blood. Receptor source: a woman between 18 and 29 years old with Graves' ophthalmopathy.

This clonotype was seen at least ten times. CDR3 DNA: TGCGCCAGCAGCTTGGAAACCGGGTCCTCCTACGAGCAGTACTTC. It encodes CASSLETGSSYEQYF. The V and J genes are TRBV5-1 and TRBJ2-7; D ambiguous. V was cut by 0 bases and J by 0 bases, with 10 bases left in between. The germline CDR1 and CDR2 sequences are SGHRS and YFSETQ. This CDR3 has 15 residues.

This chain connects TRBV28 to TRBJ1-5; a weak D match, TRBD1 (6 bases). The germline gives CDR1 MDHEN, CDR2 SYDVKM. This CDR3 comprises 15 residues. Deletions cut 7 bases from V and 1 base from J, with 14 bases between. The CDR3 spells CASTLGGVSNQPQHF. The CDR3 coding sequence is TGTGCCAGCACCCTAGGGGGGGTGAGCAATCAGCCCCAGCATTTT.

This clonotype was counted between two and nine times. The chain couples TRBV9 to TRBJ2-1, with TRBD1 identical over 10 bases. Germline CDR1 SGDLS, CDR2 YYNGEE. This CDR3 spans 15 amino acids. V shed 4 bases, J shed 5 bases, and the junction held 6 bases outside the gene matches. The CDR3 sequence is CASSSRDRGHNEQFF. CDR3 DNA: TGTGCCAGCAGCTCCCGGGACAGGGGCCACAATGAGCAGTTCTTC.

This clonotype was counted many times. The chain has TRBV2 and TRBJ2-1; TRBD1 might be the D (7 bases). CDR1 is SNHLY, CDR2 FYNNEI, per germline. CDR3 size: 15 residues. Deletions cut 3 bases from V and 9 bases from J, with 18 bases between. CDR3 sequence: CASSEVTGRYGEQFF. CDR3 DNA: TGTGCCAGCAGTGAGGTGACAGGGAGGTATGGTGAGCAGTTCTTC.

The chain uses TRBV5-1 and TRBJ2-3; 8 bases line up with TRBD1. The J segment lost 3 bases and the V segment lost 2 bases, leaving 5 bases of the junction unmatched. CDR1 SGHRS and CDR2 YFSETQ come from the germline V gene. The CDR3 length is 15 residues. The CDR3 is CASSFRGQETDTQYF. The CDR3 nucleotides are TGCGCCAGCAGCTTCAGGGGACAGGAGACAGATACGCAGTATTTT.

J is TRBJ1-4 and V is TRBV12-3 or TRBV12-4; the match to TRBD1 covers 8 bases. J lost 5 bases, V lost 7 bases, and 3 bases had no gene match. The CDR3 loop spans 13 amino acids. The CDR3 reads CASNRQGNEKLFF. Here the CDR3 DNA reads TGTGCCAGCAATAGACAGGGGAATGAAAAACTGTTTTTT.

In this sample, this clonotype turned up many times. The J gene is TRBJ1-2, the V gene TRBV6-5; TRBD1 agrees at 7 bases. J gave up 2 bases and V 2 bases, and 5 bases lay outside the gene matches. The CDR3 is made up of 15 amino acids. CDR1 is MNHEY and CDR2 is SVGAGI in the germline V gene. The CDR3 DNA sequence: TGTGCCAGCAGTTACCTCACGACAGGGAACTATGGCTACACCTTC. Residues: CASSYLTTGNYGYTF.

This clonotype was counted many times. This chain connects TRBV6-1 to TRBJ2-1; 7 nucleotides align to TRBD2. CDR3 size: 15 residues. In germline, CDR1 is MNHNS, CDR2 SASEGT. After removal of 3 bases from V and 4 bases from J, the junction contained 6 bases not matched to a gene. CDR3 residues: CASSDGGSAYNEQFF. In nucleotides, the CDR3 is TGTGCCAGCAGTGATGGCGGGAGTGCTTACAATGAGCAGTTCTTC.

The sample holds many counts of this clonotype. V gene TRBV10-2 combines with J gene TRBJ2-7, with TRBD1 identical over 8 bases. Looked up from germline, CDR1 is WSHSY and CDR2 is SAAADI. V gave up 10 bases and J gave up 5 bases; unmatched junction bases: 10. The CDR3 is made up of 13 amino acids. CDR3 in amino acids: CATRTGSKDEQYF. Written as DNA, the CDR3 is TGCGCCACCAGGACAGGGAGCAAGGACGAGCAGTACTTC.